What follows is one T cell receptor (beta chain) and its context. What it binds is unknown. Each CDR3 protein is one row after TCRdb ran MiXCR on the 5' RACE reads. This table has more than 350,000 distinct CDR3 sequences, around a sixth appearing once. The CDR3 is 16 amino acids. CDR1 and CDR2 (germline): LGHNA, YSLEER. The junction had 7 bases not matched to a gene; V was cut back by 1 base and J by 3 bases. The entry originates in a study of T-cell memory formation after mild COVID-19. The study's findings and limits: The pre-infection memory compartment contained some responding clones, suggesting cross-reactive memory joined.

This chain connects TRBV4-3 to TRBJ2-3, with TRBD1 matching 7 bases. The specimen was PBMCs or a T cell subset sorted from them (not recorded which). This clonotype originated in a man younger than 35 who had mild COVID-19 (a few samples of this study predate the infection). Cell type and time point are not known. Written as DNA, the CDR3 is TGCGCCAGCAGCCAAGGATATCGACAGGGTACAGATACGCAGTATTTT. Translating it yields CASSQGYRQGTDTQYF.